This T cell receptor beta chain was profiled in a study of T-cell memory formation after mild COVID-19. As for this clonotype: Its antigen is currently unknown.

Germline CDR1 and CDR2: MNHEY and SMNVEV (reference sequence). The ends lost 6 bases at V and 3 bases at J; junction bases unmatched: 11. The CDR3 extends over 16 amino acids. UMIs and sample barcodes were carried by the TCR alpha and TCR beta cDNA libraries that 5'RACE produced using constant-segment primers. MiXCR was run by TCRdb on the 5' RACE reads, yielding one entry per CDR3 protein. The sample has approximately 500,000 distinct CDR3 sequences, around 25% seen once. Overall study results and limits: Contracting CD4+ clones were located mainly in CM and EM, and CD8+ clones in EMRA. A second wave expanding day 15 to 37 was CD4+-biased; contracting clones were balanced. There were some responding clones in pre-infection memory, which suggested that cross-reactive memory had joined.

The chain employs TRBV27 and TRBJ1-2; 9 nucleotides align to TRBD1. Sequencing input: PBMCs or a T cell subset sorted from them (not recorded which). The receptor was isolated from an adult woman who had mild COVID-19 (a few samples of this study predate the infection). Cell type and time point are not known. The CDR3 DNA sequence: TGTGCCAGCAGCAGCACACACAGGGGGCAGGACTATGGCTACACCTTC. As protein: CASSSTHRGQDYGYTF.